This passage covers 5 T cell receptor beta chains from one sample sequenced in a study of tumor and adjacent non-tumor tissue in lung cancer. The template was RNA from unsorted bulk tissue. TCRbeta libraries were built with three rounds of nested PCR, modified from ARM-PCR. One entry per CDR3 protein, called by TCRdb with MiXCR from the multiplex PCR reads. The sample lists 120,000 or so distinct CDR3 sequences, over 65% seen once, with more than 10% in the top ten. The sequenced material came from lung tumor tissue. All receptors derive from a young man with non-small cell lung cancer.

On this clonotype itself: A much larger clonotype is one base distant, so this may be a read error. V gene TRBV4-3 combines with J gene TRBJ2-6; D uncertain. The V and J ends lost 1 base and 3 bases respectively, with 10 bases between them. The CDR3 is made up of 16 amino acids. CDR1 is LGHNA, CDR2 YSLEER, per germline. The CDR3 nucleotides read TGCGCCAGCAGCCAAGTTTGGTACTTTGGGGCCAACGTCCTGACTTTC. Translated, it gives CASSQVWYFGANVLTF.

This chain links TRBV7-3 with TRBJ2-1; tentatively, D is TRBD2 (5 bases). Trimming pared 5 bases from V and 6 bases from J, leaving 8 bases between. The CDR3 extends over 12 amino acids. Per the germline V gene, CDR1 is SGHTA and CDR2 is FQGTGA. In nucleotides, the CDR3 is TGTGCCAGCAGCCACAGCGGCAATGAGCAGTTCTTC. Translation gives CASSHSGNEQFF.

This clonotype was picked up many times. The chain carries TRBV20-1 and TRBJ2-7, with unresolved D. The V end lost 0 bases, the J end lost 2 bases, and 11 bases lay between the germline ends. This CDR3 is built from 14 residues. Germline V CDR1 and CDR2: DFQATT, SNEGSKA (reference sequence). The CDR3 loop reads CSARDGPRPYEQYF. Written as DNA, the CDR3 is TGCAGTGCTAGAGATGGGCCAAGGCCCTACGAGCAGTACTTC.

This clonotype was recorded at least ten times. The chain is built from TRBV4-1 and TRBJ2-5, with D hard to call. Germline V lookup: CDR1 MGHRA, CDR2 YSYEKL. V was cut by 0 bases and J by 4 bases, with 12 bases left in between. The CDR3 runs to 15 residues. The CDR3 sequence: CASSQDSGLRETQYF. The CDR3 DNA sequence: TGCGCCAGCAGCCAAGACTCGGGTCTAAGAGAGACCCAGTACTTC.

As for this clonotype: This may stem from a read error, because a much larger clone lies one nucleotide away. The V gene is TRBV20-1, the J gene TRBJ2-3; TRBD1 might be the D (5 bases). Looked up from germline, CDR1 is DFQATT and CDR2 is SNEGSKA (reference sequence). Between the trimmed V and J ends, which lost 4 bases and 0 bases, there was a span of 14 bases. CDR3 length equals 15 residues. DNA for the CDR3: TGCAGTGCTATGGGGCTAACGGGTAGCACAGATACGCAGTATTTT. Translation: CSAMGLTGSTDTQYF.